Below, 17 T cell receptor beta chains from the same sample are listed, as sequenced in a study of T cells after yellow fever vaccination. TCRdb re-called the 5' RACE reads through MiXCR, storing one row per CDR3 protein. This sample has some 600,000 distinct CDR3 sequences; about 17% occur once, and the top ten carry around 16%. Sequenced here: PBMCs, sampled more than 4 days after the first yellow fever vaccination. The source is a man aged 18 to 30 who received the YFV17D yellow fever vaccine.

The chain carries TRBV5-6 and TRBJ1-1; a possible D gene is TRBD1 (5 bases). V was cut by 2 bases and J by 4 bases, with 12 bases left in between. Germline lookup yields CDR1 SGHDT and CDR2 YYEEEE. This CDR3 has 14 amino acids. The CDR3 DNA sequence: TGTGCCAGCAGCTTCGGGACGCCCGCCACTGAAGCTTTCTTT. It is translated as CASSFGTPATEAFF.

This clonotype was detected a few times. The J gene is TRBJ2-7, the V gene TRBV27, with D unresolved. The CDR3 contains 14 residues. Trimming took 5 bases from V and 6 from J, leaving 17 bases between them. Germline V gene sequence: CDR1 MNHEY, CDR2 SMNVEV (reference sequence). CDR3 DNA: TGTGCCAGCAGTACCGCGGCCGGCTTCACCGAGCAGTACGTC. This encodes CASSTAAGFTEQYV.

This clonotype was observed a handful of times. This sequence joins TRBV12-5 and TRBJ2-1, with D hard to call. The CDR3 runs to 14 residues. The germline V gene encodes CDR1 LGHNT and CDR2 FRNRAP. V was clipped by 2 bases and J by 9 bases, with 14 bases between them. The CDR3 DNA reads TGTGCTAGTGGTTTGTTGGTTACCGTCGGTGAGCAGTTCTTC. This translates into CASGLLVTVGEQFF.

This chain connects TRBV4-3 to TRBJ1-3, with a tentative D call TRBD1 (5 bases). The CDR3 length is 14 residues. Trimming removed 9 bases from V and 0 bases from J, with 12 bases in between. Germline V gives CDR1 LGHNA, CDR2 YSLEER. CDR3 in DNA: TGCGCCAGTCCCAGGGTTCTCTCTGGAAACACCATATATTTT. It is translated as CASPRVLSGNTIYF.

This clonotype was observed a handful of times. This chain uses TRBV6-1 with TRBJ2-7; D uncertain. CDR3 length: 13 residues. V was clipped by 6 bases and J by 1 base, with 10 bases between them. The V gene's germline CDR1 is MNHNS and CDR2 SASEGT. The CDR3 coding sequence is TGTGCCAGCAGCGAACAGTTTTCCTACGAGCAGTACGTC. Protein product: CASSEQFSYEQYV.

V usage is TRBV10-2 and J usage is TRBJ2-2; unclear D gene. This CDR3 is built from 15 residues. Germline V lookup: CDR1 WSHSY, CDR2 SAAADI. V shed 10 bases and J shed 3 bases, with 18 bases lying between them. This chain's CDR3 is CATKFRIGDTGELFF. Here the CDR3 DNA reads TGCGCCACCAAGTTTAGGATTGGGGACACCGGGGAGCTGTTTTTT.

This clonotype has more than one count but fewer than ten. The V and J genes are TRBV6-5 and TRBJ2-4; D is ambiguous. Germline V gives CDR1 MNHEY, CDR2 SVGAGI. This CDR3 contains 15 residues. Deletions cut 4 bases from V and 0 bases from J, with 10 bases between. CDR3 DNA: TGTGCCAGCAGTTCGAGTATTTTAGCCAAAAACATTCAGTACTTC. Amino acids: CASSSSILAKNIQYF.

The rearrangement uses TRBV7-8 and TRBJ2-5; perhaps D is TRBD1 or TRBD2 (5 bases each). The ends were cut back, 3 bases at V and 6 bases at J, with 11 bases in the middle. The CDR3 runs to 13 residues. Germline lookup yields CDR1 SGHVS and CDR2 FQNEAQ. CDR3 DNA: TGTGCCAGCAGCTTTCACCGGGACCAGACCCAGTACTTC. Residues: CASSFHRDQTQYF.

This clonotype appeared many times. DNA of the CDR3: TGTGCCAGCAGTCACCCTGGGCCGGAATACGAGCAGTACTTC. It is translated as CASSHPGPEYEQYF. The chain recombines TRBV12-3 or TRBV12-4 with TRBJ2-7; D call uncertain. CDR3 length: 14 amino acids. Between the trimmed V and J ends, which lost 5 bases and 4 bases, there was a span of 15 bases.

This chain connects TRBV30 to TRBJ2-5; D is ambiguous. The CDR3 is 14 amino acids. Trimming took 2 bases from V and 3 from J, leaving 13 bases between them. Per germline, CDR1 GTSNPN and CDR2 SVGIG (reference sequence). The CDR3 bases are TGTGCCTGGAGTTTAACAGCAACAGAAGAGACCCAGTACTTC. This codes for CAWSLTATEETQYF.

The chain joins TRBV4-3 to TRBJ1-1; D unresolved. CDR1 is LGHNA and CDR2 is YSLEER in the germline V gene. V lost 4 bases to trimming and J lost 4 bases, with 16 bases between them. The CDR3 extends over 15 amino acids. CDR3: CASSRKIGWSTEAFF. The CDR3 DNA sequence: TGCGCCAGCAGCCGGAAAATTGGTTGGAGCACTGAAGCTTTCTTT.

This clonotype was observed a handful of times. The chain employs TRBV15 and TRBJ2-1, with D unresolved. CDR3 size: 13 residues. The germline CDR1 and CDR2 sequences are LNHNV and YYDKDF (reference sequence). V lost 3 bases, J lost 4 bases, and 7 bases lay in between. The CDR3 is CATSSREYNEQFF. Here the CDR3 DNA reads TGTGCCACCAGCAGTCGTGAGTACAATGAGCAGTTCTTC.

The chain links TRBV3-1 to TRBJ1-1, with TRBD1 as a possible D gene (6 bases). The CDR3 covers 14 residues. Trimming removed 0 bases at V and 9 bases at J, with 14 bases between. Germline values: CDR1 LGHDT, CDR2 YNNKEL (reference sequence). The CDR3 loop reads CASSQENQGKKAFF. The CDR3 bases are TGTGCCAGCAGCCAAGAGAACCAGGGGAAGAAAGCTTTCTTT.

This clonotype occurred a few times. The chain uses TRBV20-1 and TRBJ1-6, with 7 bases aligning to TRBD1. The CDR3 sequence is 15 residues long. Germline-derived CDR1 and CDR2 are DFQATT and SNEGSKA (reference sequence). Here the CDR3 DNA reads TGCAGCCTCAGGGGGGACGGCTCCGGGAGTTCACCCCTCCACTTT. It codes for CSLRGDGSGSSPLHF.

This clonotype was counted only a few times. V gene TRBV4-1 combines with J gene TRBJ1-2, with D perhaps matching TRBD1 (6 bases). CDR3 length: 16 amino acids. CDR1 is MGHRA, CDR2 YSYEKL, per germline. Deletions cut 5 bases from V and 1 base from J, with 17 bases between. CDR3 loop: CASSSWTAGINYGYTF. The CDR3, as DNA: TGCGCCAGCAGCTCGTGGACAGCCGGAATTAACTATGGCTACACCTTC.

This rearrangement joins TRBV29-1 to TRBJ1-4; unclear D gene. In germline, CDR1 is SQVTM, CDR2 ANQGSEA. V lost 4 bases and J 0 bases, leaving 9 bases between the germline ends. This CDR3 has 14 residues. The chain's CDR3 is CSVGKGATNEKLFF. CDR3 sequence (DNA): TGCAGCGTTGGGAAGGGAGCAACTAATGAAAAACTGTTTTTT.

This clonotype was seen a handful of times. This sequence joins TRBV6-2 or TRBV6-3 and TRBJ1-5; D is ambiguous. CDR3 length equals 13 residues. The V gene's germline CDR1 is MNHEY and CDR2 SVGEGT. Trimming removed 7 bases from V and 5 bases from J, with 12 bases in between. The CDR3 DNA follows: TGTGCCAGCACTAAGGCAGACTATCAGCCCCAGCATTTT. Amino acid sequence: CASTKADYQPQHF.